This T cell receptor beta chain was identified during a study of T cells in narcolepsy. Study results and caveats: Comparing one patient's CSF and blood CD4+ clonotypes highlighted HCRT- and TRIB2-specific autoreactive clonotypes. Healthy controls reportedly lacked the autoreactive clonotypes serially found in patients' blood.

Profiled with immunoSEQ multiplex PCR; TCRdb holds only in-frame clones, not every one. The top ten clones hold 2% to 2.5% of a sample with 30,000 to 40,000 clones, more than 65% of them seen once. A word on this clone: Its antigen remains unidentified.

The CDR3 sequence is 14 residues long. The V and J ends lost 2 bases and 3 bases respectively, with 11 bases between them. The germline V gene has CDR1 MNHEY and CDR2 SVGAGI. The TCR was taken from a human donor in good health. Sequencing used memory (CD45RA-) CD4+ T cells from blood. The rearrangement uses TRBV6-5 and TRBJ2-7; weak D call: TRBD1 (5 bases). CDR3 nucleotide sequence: TGTGCCAGCAGTTACGGGCAGGGTCTCTACGAGCAGTACTTC. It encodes CASSYGQGLYEQYF.